This passage covers 26 T cell receptor beta chains from one sample sequenced in a study of Ad26.COV2.S vaccination and SARS-CoV-2 variants. Regarding treatment: approximately 18 received Ad26.COV2.S at low or high dose, single or two shots; 5 received placebo; per-sample allocation not given. Samples analyzed were those drawn on day 63 after the first vaccine or placebo injection. Assay used: immunoSEQ multiplex PCR; TCRdb lists only in-frame clones, some missing. The table lists more than 300,000 clones, 75% to 90% of them singletons. This sample comprised peripheral blood, obtained in a trial of Ad26.COV2.S vaccine versus placebo. These receptors all stem from a person aged 18-65 years who received the Ad26.COV2.S COVID-19 vaccine or a placebo.

This clone is a singleton in its sample. The chain joins TRBV7-2 to TRBJ2-5; no clear D. The CDR3 length is 12 residues. Germline V CDR1 and CDR2: SGHTA, FQGNSA. The V end lost 2 bases, the J end lost 9 bases, and 10 bases lay between the germline ends. In nucleotides, the CDR3 is TGTGCCAGCAGCTTAAAGGCCGAGGCCCAGTACTTC. It specifies CASSLKAEAQYF.

The V gene is TRBV18, the J gene TRBJ1-4; possibly TRBD1 for D (5 bases). CDR1 and CDR2 from the germline V gene are KGHSH and LQKENI. V lost 3 bases, J lost 7 bases, and 18 bases lay in between. There are 16 residues in the CDR3. The CDR3 nucleotides read TGTGCCAGCTCACCGAGGGGCACCACGCGTGCTGAAAAACTGTTTTTT. Its translation is CASSPRGTTRAEKLFF. Filled out from reference TRBV18 and TRBJ1-4, the complete variable domain reads NAGVMQNPRHLVRRRGQEARLRCSPMKGHSHVYWYRQLPEEGLKFMVYLQKENIIDESGMPKERFSAEFPKEGPSILRIQQVVRGDSAAYFCASSPRGTTRAEKLFFGSGTQLSVL.

The rearrangement joins TRBV29-1 to TRBJ1-4; D is undetermined. Germline V gene data show CDR1 as SQVTM and CDR2 as ANQGSEA. The CDR3 is 12 amino acids. With 6 bases removed from V and 4 bases from J, the gap between germline ends came to 9 bases. In DNA, the CDR3 is TGCAGCGTCGTGCAGGATAATGAAAAACTGTTTTTT. Its protein product is CSVVQDNEKLFF.

The V and J genes are TRBV3-1 (or the pseudogene TRBV3-2) and TRBJ1-2, with a possible D match to TRBD1 (5 bases). The germline V gene encodes CDR1 LGHDT and CDR2 YNNKEL (reference sequence). V shed 5 bases and J shed 0 bases, with 13 bases lying between them. The CDR3 extends over 15 amino acids. The CDR3 loop is CASSGQGLANYGYTF. As DNA, the CDR3 is TGTGCCAGCAGCGGTCAGGGATTAGCTAACTATGGCTACACCTTC.

The chain links TRBV7-2 to TRBJ2-7, with a weak D call TRBD1 (6 bases). Germline lookup yields CDR1 SGHTA and CDR2 FQGNSA. CDR3 length: 15 amino acids. V was trimmed by 1 base and J by 4 bases, leaving 14 bases between them. The CDR3 sequence is CASSLVAGATYEQYF. Written as DNA, the CDR3 is TGTGCCAGCAGCTTAGTGGCAGGGGCAACGTACGAGCAGTACTTC.

The chain is built from TRBV10-2 and TRBJ1-2; no definite D call. This CDR3 has 14 amino acids. Per the germline V gene, CDR1 is WSHSY and CDR2 is SAAADI. V was shortened by 0 bases and J by 2 bases, with 7 bases between the two germline ends. CDR3 sequence: CASSESWTNYGYTF. CDR3 in DNA: TGCGCCAGCAGTGAGTCGTGGACGAACTATGGCTACACCTTC.

J is TRBJ2-7 and V is TRBV6-1; TRBD1 matches 8 bases. The length of the CDR3 is 12 residues. Per the germline V gene, CDR1 is MNHNS and CDR2 is SASEGT. The junction had 4 bases not matched to a gene; V was cut back by 3 bases and J by 9 bases. The CDR3 region is CASSETGAVQYF. CDR3 nucleotides: TGTGCCAGCAGTGAGACAGGGGCGGTGCAGTACTTC.

The chain has TRBV20-1 and TRBJ1-2; a possible D gene is TRBD1 (5 bases). V lost 3 bases and J 4 bases, leaving 21 bases between the germline ends. The CDR3 loop spans 16 amino acids. Germline CDR1 is DFQATT and CDR2 is SNEGSKA (reference sequence). CDR3 nucleotide sequence: TGCAGTGCTAGTTATTTGGCGGGACGGGTATCCTATGGCTACACCTTC. Translating gives CSASYLAGRVSYGYTF.

The chain employs TRBV7-2 and TRBJ1-2; possible D gene TRBD1, 5 bases. With 0 bases removed from V and 1 base from J, the gap between germline ends came to 9 bases. CDR3 length: 15 amino acids. Germline CDR1 and CDR2: SGHTA and FQGNSA. The CDR3 here is CASSLAPGYNYGYTF. DNA of the CDR3: TGTGCCAGCAGCTTAGCCCCAGGGTATAACTATGGCTACACCTTC.

The V gene is TRBV10-3, the J gene TRBJ1-6; D call uncertain. Germline assignment: CDR1 ENHRY and CDR2 SYGVKD. This CDR3 has 15 residues. Trimming removed 10 bases at V and 2 bases at J, with 15 bases between. The DNA of the CDR3 is TGTGCCAGCAAGGGAGGGCTGACCTATAATTCACCCCTCCACTTT. It encodes CASKGGLTYNSPLHF.

The chain combines TRBV3-1 (or the pseudogene TRBV3-2) with TRBJ1-2; TRBD1 aligns across 7 bases. The germline V gene has CDR1 LGHDT and CDR2 YNNKEL (reference sequence). V lost 4 bases and J lost 6; bases outside the gene matches: 8. The CDR3 sequence is 14 residues long. The DNA for the CDR3 is TGTGCCAGCAGCCCGGACAGGCCTCCCCATGGCTACACCTTC. Protein: CASSPDRPPHGYTF.

The chain links TRBV5-5 to TRBJ2-7; D may be TRBD1 or TRBD2 (5 bases each). The CDR3 loop spans 13 amino acids. V was clipped by 4 bases and J by 5 bases, with 13 bases between them. Germline V gene lookup returns CDR1 SGHKS and CDR2 YYEKEE (reference sequence). The CDR3, as DNA: TGTGCCAGCAGCCAGCCGAGGGGCAACGAGCAGTACTTC. Protein product: CASSQPRGNEQYF.

V is TRBV18 and J is TRBJ1-4; maybe TRBD1 (5 bases). The CDR3 extends over 15 amino acids. Looked up from germline, CDR1 is KGHSH and CDR2 is LQKENI. V was trimmed by 4 bases and J by 4 bases, leaving 13 bases between them. CDR3 DNA sequence: TGTGCCAGCTCACAGGCCCGGACACTTAATGAAAAACTGTTTTTT. Protein: CASSQARTLNEKLFF.

The chain links TRBV7-2 to TRBJ2-1, with TRBD2 matching 13 bases. CDR1 SGHTA and CDR2 FQGNSA come from the germline V gene. With 1 base clipped from V and 1 base from J, the junction kept 4 bases outside the gene matches. CDR3 length: 18 amino acids. The CDR3 DNA follows: TGTGCCAGCAGCTTAGGGACTAGCGGGAGAGGATCCTACAATGAGCAGTTCTTC. This gives the protein CASSLGTSGRGSYNEQFF.

This clone was counted a few times. This sequence joins TRBV27 and TRBJ2-7, with D possibly matching TRBD1 (8 bases). This CDR3 has 15 residues. Germline V gives CDR1 MNHEY, CDR2 SMNVEV (reference sequence). V was clipped by 2 bases and J by 7 bases, with 18 bases between them. The CDR3 DNA reads as TGTGCCAGCAGTTTAGCCGGACAGGGAGGGTTTGAGCAGTACTTC. It encodes CASSLAGQGGFEQYF.

The V call is TRBV28, the J call TRBJ2-7, with a tentative D call TRBD1 (6 bases). CDR1 is MDHEN, CDR2 SYDVKM, per germline. The CDR3 totals 17 residues. V was trimmed by 3 bases and J by 2 bases, leaving 20 bases between them. CDR3 nucleotides: TGTGCCAGCAGTTTGACCCTTAAACTAGGGACAACCTACGAGCAGTACTTC. Translated, it gives CASSLTLKLGTTYEQYF.

This clone was counted a single time. The V gene is TRBV4-3, the J gene TRBJ1-5; 9 nucleotides match TRBD1. The CDR3 has 14 residues. V shed 3 bases, J shed 7 bases, and the junction held 4 bases outside the gene matches. Germline loops: CDR1 LGHNA, CDR2 YSLEER. CDR3 bases: TGCGCCAGCAGCCAGGACAGGGGAAACCAGCCCCAGCATTTT. Translating gives CASSQDRGNQPQHF.

This chain links TRBV3-1 (or the pseudogene TRBV3-2) with TRBJ1-5, with D uncertain. Germline values: CDR1 LGHDT, CDR2 YNNKEL (reference sequence). The V end lost 0 bases, the J end lost 4 bases, and 7 bases lay between the germline ends. There are 14 residues in the CDR3. In DNA form, the CDR3 reads TGTGCCAGCAGCCAAGACACGAGGAATCAGCCCCAGCATTTT. Its protein product is CASSQDTRNQPQHF.

The V call is TRBV5-1, the J call TRBJ2-7; D possibly corresponds to TRBD1 (6 bases). The CDR3 contains 14 residues. Per germline, CDR1 SGHRS and CDR2 YFSETQ. The V end lost 4 bases, the J end lost 0 bases, and 11 bases lay between the germline ends. The CDR3 DNA follows: TGCGCCAGCAGCATCACAGGGAGCTCCTACGAGCAGTACTTC. Protein: CASSITGSSYEQYF. Variable domain in full (rest from reference TRBV5-1 and TRBJ2-7): KAGVTQTPRYLIKTRGQQVTLSCSPISGHRSVSWYQQTPGQGLQFLFEYFSETQRNKGNFPGRFSGRQFSNSRSEMNVSTLELGDSALYLCASSITGSSYEQYFGPGTRLTVT.

CDR3 sequence: CASSSDRGNEQYF. In DNA form, the CDR3 reads TGTGCCAGCAGCTCGGACAGGGGGAACGAGCAGTACTTC. The chain joins TRBV11-2 to TRBJ2-7, with 10 bases fitting TRBD1. Trimming cost V 4 bases and J 5 bases; bases outside gene matches: 2. CDR1 and CDR2 from the germline V gene are SGHAT and FQNNGV. The CDR3 has 13 amino acids. Based on the CDR3 plus reference TRBV11-2 and TRBJ2-7, the full variable domain is EAGVAQSPRYKIIEKRQSVAFWCNPISGHATLYWYQQILGQGPKLLIQFQNNGVVDDSQLPKDRFSAERLKGVDSTLKIQPAKLEDSAVYLCASSSDRGNEQYFGPGTRLTVT.

This chain uses TRBV25-1 with TRBJ2-7; tentatively, D is TRBD1 (6 bases). The germline CDR1 and CDR2 sequences are MGHDK and SYGVNS. The CDR3 is 15 amino acids. V lost 3 bases to trimming and J lost 4 bases, with 16 bases between them. The CDR3 is CASSDPNYRVYEQYF. The CDR3 DNA is TGTGCCAGCAGTGATCCCAACTACAGGGTATACGAGCAGTACTTC.

A single count supports this clone. This chain links TRBV27 with TRBJ2-7; TRBD1 or TRBD2 may be the D gene (5 bases each). Germline V gene data show CDR1 as MNHEY and CDR2 as SMNVEV (reference sequence). The V gene lost 5 bases and the J gene lost 3 bases, with 17 bases spanning the gap. CDR3 length: 15 amino acids. The CDR3: CASSQFGALNYEQYF. For the CDR3, the DNA is TGTGCCAGCAGTCAGTTCGGGGCACTTAACTACGAGCAGTACTTC.

The rearrangement uses TRBV5-1 and TRBJ1-5, with D uncertain. The CDR3 is 13 residues long. Between the trimmed V and J ends, which lost 4 bases and 5 bases, there was a span of 10 bases. Germline V gene lookup returns CDR1 SGHRS and CDR2 YFSETQ. CDR3 in amino acids: CASSVGGDQPQHF. CDR3 bases: TGCGCCAGCAGCGTGGGCGGGGATCAGCCCCAGCATTTT.

The CDR3 reads CASSQEREWTSGRHEQYF. CDR3 bases: TGTGCCAGCAGCCAAGAGAGAGAGTGGACTAGCGGGAGGCACGAGCAGTACTTC. The rearrangement joins TRBV4-2 to TRBJ2-7, with 14 bases that match TRBD2. CDR1 is LGHNA and CDR2 is YNFKEQ in the germline V gene. V shed 0 bases, J shed 5 bases, and the junction held 9 bases outside the gene matches. The CDR3 is made up of 18 amino acids.

CDR3 protein: CASSLGLAGSTGELFF. DNA of the CDR3: TGTGCCAGCAGTTTGGGACTAGCGGGTAGCACCGGGGAGCTGTTTTTT. The chain employs TRBV6-5 and TRBJ2-2; TRBD2 matches at 12 bases. V lost 4 bases to trimming and J lost 4 bases; unmatched junction nucleotides: 4. CDR3 length: 16 residues. Looked up from germline, CDR1 is MNHEY and CDR2 is SVGAGI.

The chain combines TRBV7-9 with TRBJ2-1; 7 bases are a match to TRBD2. Germline CDR1 SEHNR, CDR2 FQNEAQ (reference sequence). The V and J ends lost 8 bases and 3 bases, in that order; junction bases with no gene match: 10. This CDR3 has 15 residues. The chain's CDR3 is CASGARETLYNEQFF. CDR3 DNA sequence: TGTGCCAGCGGAGCGCGGGAGACCCTCTACAATGAGCAGTTCTTC.